The 11 T cell receptor beta chains below were found in one sample sequenced in a study of blood T cell repertoires in COVID-19. The repertoire was sequenced with immunoSEQ multiplex PCR; TCRdb's copy has only in-frame clones and lacks some. Of about 120,000 clones in the sample, nearly 70% are singletons; the top ten hold approximately 2%. Sequencing input: peripheral blood. These receptors originate from a woman between 65 and 79 years old with acute or convalescent COVID-19.

CDR3: CASSYRRAGNYGYTF. In DNA, the CDR3 is TGTGCCAGCAGTTACCGGCGGGCTGGCAACTATGGCTACACCTTC. The rearrangement joins TRBV6-5 to TRBJ1-2; D not resolved. The CDR3 loop spans 15 amino acids. CDR1 MNHEY and CDR2 SVGAGI come from the germline V gene. V shed 2 bases and J shed 2 bases, with 12 bases lying between them.

The table lists this clone with a few counts. The rearrangement joins TRBV5-6 to TRBJ2-3; no reliable D call. The germline CDR1 and CDR2 sequences are SGHDT and YYEEEE. This CDR3 has 15 residues. Trimming left V 0 bases short and J 2 bases short, with 10 bases between. This CDR3 reads CASSLARLYTDTQYF. Here the CDR3 DNA reads TGTGCCAGCAGCTTGGCCAGGCTTTACACAGATACGCAGTATTTT.

This clone has ten or more counts. The V call is TRBV28, the J call TRBJ1-1, with D perhaps TRBD1 (5 bases). Trimming left V 5 bases short and J 3 bases short, with 13 bases between. Germline loops: CDR1 MDHEN, CDR2 SYDVKM. The CDR3 loop spans 14 amino acids. The CDR3 sequence: CASSPPTDHTEAFF. Written as DNA, the CDR3 is TGTGCCAGCAGTCCCCCGACAGACCACACTGAAGCTTTCTTT.

This chain uses TRBV7-9 with TRBJ2-7; 9 nucleotides agree with TRBD1. Per the germline V gene, CDR1 is SEHNR and CDR2 is FQNEAQ (reference sequence). V trimming: 7 bases; J trimming: 6 bases; junction bases outside the gene matches: 10. This CDR3 has 14 residues. CDR3 residues: CASNEGTGKSEQYF. The CDR3 region has the DNA TGTGCCAGCAACGAGGGGACAGGGAAGAGCGAGCAGTACTTC. Complete variable domain (other parts from reference TRBV7-9 and TRBJ2-7): DTGVSQNPRHKITKRGQNVTFRCDPISEHNRLYWYRQTLGQGPEFLTYFQNEAQLEKSRLLSDRFSAERPKGSFSTLEIQRTEQGDSAMYLCASNEGTGKSEQYFGPGTRLTVT.

The table lists this clone with a count of one. This chain joins TRBV5-1 and TRBJ2-2; D is perhaps TRBD2 (5 bases). Trimming removed 2 bases from V and 2 bases from J, with 10 bases in between. Germline lookup yields CDR1 SGHRS and CDR2 YFSETQ. The CDR3 extends over 15 amino acids. CDR3 sequence (DNA): TGCGCCAGCAGCTTAGAAGGACTTAACACCGGGGAGCTGTTTTTT. Translating it yields CASSLEGLNTGELFF.

V is TRBV2 and J is TRBJ2-3; a possible D gene is TRBD2 (6 bases). The CDR3 contains 15 residues. Trimming cost V 4 bases and J 8 bases, with 19 bases left between them. The germline V gene has CDR1 SNHLY and CDR2 FYNNEI. In DNA, the CDR3 is TGTGCCAGCAGTGGGCAGGGACTGCCTGGGGGTACGCAGTATTTT. Translating gives CASSGQGLPGGTQYF.

The chain links TRBV2 to TRBJ2-3, with 7 bases identical to TRBD1. The germline CDR1 and CDR2 sequences are SNHLY and FYNNEI. V was pared by 8 bases and J by 0 bases, with 8 bases of the junction left unmatched. The CDR3 is 15 amino acids. The CDR3 spells CASRRDSISTDTQYF. The CDR3 coding sequence is TGTGCCAGCCGCCGGGACAGTATCAGCACAGATACGCAGTATTTT.

This clone was counted a few times. This chain links TRBV2 with TRBJ1-4, with a possible D match to TRBD1 (6 bases). CDR1 SNHLY and CDR2 FYNNEI come from the germline V gene. The CDR3 contains 14 residues. With 7 bases removed from V and 4 bases from J, the gap between germline ends came to 13 bases. CDR3 loop: CASTQGGVNEKLFF. DNA for the CDR3: TGTGCCAGCACCCAAGGGGGAGTTAATGAAAAACTGTTTTTT.

This clone was seen once. The J gene is TRBJ2-3, the V gene TRBV28; 10 bases are a match to TRBD2. V gave up 5 bases and J gave up 0 bases; unmatched junction bases: 2. This CDR3 has 15 residues. CDR1 is MDHEN, CDR2 SYDVKM, per germline. In DNA, the CDR3 is TGTGCCAGCAGTGGACTAGCGGCAAGCACAGATACGCAGTATTTT. Translation: CASSGLAASTDTQYF.

This chain connects TRBV28 to TRBJ2-7; D unclear. From germline, CDR1 is MDHEN and CDR2 SYDVKM. V lost 5 bases and J lost 3, with 14 bases in between. The CDR3 runs to 14 residues. The CDR3 sequence: CASSTPGFLYEQYF. The CDR3 DNA sequence: TGTGCCAGCAGTACCCCGGGTTTCCTCTACGAGCAGTACTTC.

The chain joins TRBV2 to TRBJ1-4, with D perhaps TRBD1 (5 bases). This CDR3 contains 15 residues. Germline V gene lookup returns CDR1 SNHLY and CDR2 FYNNEI. Trimming removed 5 bases at V and 5 bases at J, with 15 bases between. In nucleotides, the CDR3 is TGTGCCAGCAGTCTTAACAGGAACCCAAATGAAAAACTGTTTTTT. Translating gives CASSLNRNPNEKLFF. Looking up the rest from reference TRBV2 and TRBJ1-4 gives the full variable domain: EPEVTQTPSHQVTQMGQEVILRCVPISNHLYFYWYRQILGQKVEFLVSFYNNEISEKSEIFDDQFSVERPDGSNFTLKIRSTKLEDSAMYFCASSLNRNPNEKLFFGSGTQLSVL.